These 21 T cell receptor beta chains were all obtained from the same sample, sequenced in a study of blood T cell repertoires in COVID-19. Clones were read by immunoSEQ multiplex PCR, and TCRdb kept only the in-frame ones, dropping some. Counted here are a few hundred thousand clones, around 87% occurring once; the ten biggest clones make up approximately 7.8%. Sequencing input: peripheral blood. The source of these receptors is a woman between 50 and 59 years old who had recovered from COVID-19.

This chain connects TRBV11-2 to TRBJ2-7; a possible D gene is TRBD1 (5 bases). The length of the CDR3 is 16 residues. Germline loops: CDR1 SGHAT, CDR2 FQNNGV. V lost 5 bases and J lost 0, with 17 bases in between. CDR3: CASSPVTQATSYEQYF. CDR3 in DNA: TGTGCCAGCAGCCCAGTTACACAGGCGACCTCCTACGAGCAGTACTTC.

The V call is TRBV6-2 or TRBV6-3, the J call TRBJ2-6; TRBD2 is a possible D gene (6 bases). Germline V lookup: CDR1 MNHEY, CDR2 SVGEGT. V lost 2 bases and J lost 3, with 8 bases in between. The CDR3 loop spans 15 amino acids. The CDR3 coding sequence is TGTGCCAGCAGTTACGGGGGGAGTGGGGCCAACGTCCTGACTTTC. It yields the protein CASSYGGSGANVLTF.

The V gene is TRBV7-2, the J gene TRBJ1-2; D gene uncertain. The CDR3 is 14 residues long. V was shortened by 4 bases and J by 4 bases, with 13 bases between the two germline ends. Germline V gene sequence: CDR1 SGHTA, CDR2 FQGNSA. CDR3 sequence reads: CASSSHGGPYGYTF. CDR3 coding DNA: TGTGCCAGCAGCTCCCACGGCGGGCCCTATGGCTACACCTTC.

The V call is TRBV30, the J call TRBJ1-5; 9 positions agree with TRBD1. The germline V gene encodes CDR1 GTSNPN and CDR2 SVGIG (reference sequence). This CDR3 is built from 14 residues. Trimming removed 3 bases from V and 4 bases from J; junction bases left unmatched: 4. The CDR3 DNA reads as TGTGCCTGGAGCCTGACAGGGGGAAATCAGCCCCAGCATTTT. Translated: CAWSLTGGNQPQHF.

This clone came up a few times. The V and J genes are TRBV3-1 (or the pseudogene TRBV3-2) and TRBJ1-4; 8 nucleotides match TRBD1. This CDR3 contains 17 residues. After removal of 1 base from V and 8 bases from J, the junction contained 12 bases not matched to a gene. CDR1 LGHDT and CDR2 YNNKEL come from the germline V gene (reference sequence). DNA of the CDR3: TGTGCCAGCAGCCAAGGGGTCCACAGGGGGGCGGTCGAAAAACTGTTTTTT. This codes for CASSQGVHRGAVEKLFF.

The chain combines TRBV9 with TRBJ2-1, with 11 bases lining up with TRBD2. CDR3 length equals 18 residues. CDR1 is SGDLS, CDR2 YYNGEE, per germline. V trimming: 2 bases; J trimming: 0 bases; junction bases outside the gene matches: 7. CDR3: CASSVTSGGHSSYNEQFF. The DNA for the CDR3 is TGTGCCAGCAGCGTCACTAGCGGGGGCCATAGCTCCTACAATGAGCAGTTCTTC.

V usage is TRBV3-1 (or the pseudogene TRBV3-2) and J usage is TRBJ1-3, with a weak D call TRBD1 (5 bases). The germline gives CDR1 LGHDT, CDR2 YNNKEL (reference sequence). The CDR3 consists of 13 residues. V lost 3 bases, J lost 8 bases, and 11 bases lay in between. The CDR3 coding sequence is TGTGCCAGCAGCCACGGACAATGGGACACCATATATTTT. Amino acid sequence: CASSHGQWDTIYF.

The chain couples TRBV6-6 to TRBJ2-1; 7 nucleotides match TRBD2. The V gene end was trimmed by 6 bases and the J gene end by 0 bases; junction bases not matched to a gene: 5. CDR3 length equals 15 residues. Germline V lookup: CDR1 MNHNY, CDR2 SVGAGI (reference sequence). The CDR3 spells CASRRLAVSYNEQFF. The CDR3 nucleotides read TGTGCCAGCAGACGCCTAGCGGTCTCCTACAATGAGCAGTTCTTC.

The chain has TRBV2 and TRBJ2-6, with D possibly TRBD1 on 5 matching bases. The length of the CDR3 is 20 residues. Per germline, CDR1 SNHLY and CDR2 FYNNEI. V lost 4 bases and J 2 bases, leaving 24 bases between the germline ends. The CDR3 protein is CASSVDETSWGVTGANVLTF. The CDR3 region has the DNA TGTGCCAGCAGTGTAGATGAGACGAGTTGGGGCGTGACTGGGGCCAACGTCCTGACTTTC.

The genes are TRBV7-8 and TRBJ2-7; the match to TRBD2 covers 8 bases. Trimming removed 1 base from V and 0 bases from J; junction bases left unmatched: 8. Germline lookup yields CDR1 SGHVS and CDR2 FQNEAQ. The CDR3 consists of 17 residues. CDR3 DNA sequence: TGTGCCAGCAGCTTAGTTATAGGGCGGGGGGACTCCTACGAGCAGTACTTC. It codes for CASSLVIGRGDSYEQYF.

The table lists this clone with a count of one. Other DNA sequences of this sample code for an identical CDR3. The chain couples TRBV9 to TRBJ2-7; possibly TRBD2 for D (5 bases). Germline values: CDR1 SGDLS, CDR2 YYNGEE. This CDR3 is 14 amino acids long. V was pared by 1 base and J by 2 bases, with 10 bases between. The CDR3 region is CASSVTPGTYEQYF. CDR3 coding DNA: TGTGCCAGCAGCGTAACCCCGGGGACCTACGAGCAGTACTTC.

The chain employs TRBV28 and TRBJ1-1, with a possible D match to TRBD1 (6 bases). This CDR3 is 14 amino acids long. Germline V gene sequence: CDR1 MDHEN, CDR2 SYDVKM. Deletions cut 2 bases from V and 6 bases from J, with 13 bases between. The CDR3 here is CASSLVGQVAEAFF. CDR3 in DNA: TGTGCCAGCAGTTTAGTGGGACAAGTGGCTGAAGCTTTCTTT. Full variable domain (missing parts from reference TRBV28 and TRBJ1-1): DVKVTQSSRYLVKRTGEKVFLECVQDMDHENMFWYRQDPGLGLRLIYFSYDVKMKEKGDIPEGYSVSREKKERFSLILESASTNQTSMYLCASSLVGQVAEAFFGQGTRLTVV.

This clone turned up a few times. The J gene is TRBJ2-3, the V gene TRBV10-1, with TRBD2 matching 9 bases. This CDR3 spans 14 amino acids. Trimming removed 8 bases from V and 6 bases from J; junction bases left unmatched: 9. CDR1 is WNHNN and CDR2 is SYGVQD in the germline V gene (reference sequence). The CDR3 nucleotides are TGCGCCAGCTCTAGGACTAGCGTCCTGGATACGCAGTATTTT. It encodes CASSRTSVLDTQYF.

The chain recombines TRBV9 with TRBJ2-1; TRBD1 agrees at 7 bases. The CDR3 spans 15 residues. Losses at the gene ends were 2 bases for V and 4 bases for J; bases not matched to a gene: 6. Germline-derived CDR1 and CDR2 are SGDLS and YYNGEE. The CDR3 spells CASSVGQGVYNEQFF. The CDR3 nucleotides are TGTGCCAGCAGCGTCGGGCAGGGGGTATACAATGAGCAGTTCTTC.

This chain connects TRBV4-3 to TRBJ2-7; 7 bases fit TRBD2. Germline values: CDR1 LGHNA, CDR2 YSLEER. The CDR3 consists of 15 residues. Trimming removed 0 bases from V and 7 bases from J; junction bases left unmatched: 9. Written as DNA, the CDR3 is TGCGCCAGCAGCCAAGATCTCGGGTTGCGGGAGGAGCAGTACTTC. This translates into CASSQDLGLREEQYF.

V gene TRBV2 combines with J gene TRBJ2-2, with D perhaps TRBD2 (5 bases). The CDR3 extends over 13 amino acids. The V gene's germline CDR1 is SNHLY and CDR2 FYNNEI. V lost 8 bases, J lost 7 bases, and 14 bases lay in between. The CDR3: CASYGLRGGELFF. CDR3 coding DNA: TGTGCCAGCTACGGCCTACGGGGCGGGGAGCTGTTTTTT. The full variable domain, in which reference TRBV2 and TRBJ2-2 provide the parts outside the CDR3, is EPEVTQTPSHQVTQMGQEVILRCVPISNHLYFYWYRQILGQKVEFLVSFYNNEISEKSEIFDDQFSVERPDGSNFTLKIRSTKLEDSAMYFCASYGLRGGELFFGEGSRLTVL.

V is TRBV6-5 and J is TRBJ1-5; unclear D gene. V lost 0 bases and J 6 bases, leaving 12 bases between the germline ends. The CDR3 spans 15 residues. Germline V gene lookup returns CDR1 MNHEY and CDR2 SVGAGI. This chain's CDR3 is CASSYSISAGQPQHF. The CDR3 DNA reads TGTGCCAGCAGTTACTCGATCAGCGCCGGTCAGCCCCAGCATTTT.

Written as DNA, the CDR3 is TGTGCCACCAGTTTCCCGGGTGAGACCCAGTACTTC. It specifies CATSFPGETQYF. The chain recombines TRBV15 with TRBJ2-5, with D unclear. The CDR3 has 12 amino acids. Germline CDR1 is LNHNV and CDR2 is YYDKDF (reference sequence). Trimming removed 6 bases at V and 5 bases at J, with 10 bases between.

The chain is built from TRBV7-2 and TRBJ1-3; D is uncertain. Trimming took 5 bases from V and 0 from J, leaving 8 bases between them. CDR3 length: 14 residues. Germline loops: CDR1 SGHTA, CDR2 FQGNSA. Written as DNA, the CDR3 is TGTGCCAGCAGCCCAGGAACCTCTGGAAACACCATATATTTT. Its translation: CASSPGTSGNTIYF.

The chain links TRBV29-1 to TRBJ2-1, with D perhaps matching TRBD2 (6 bases). The CDR3 loop spans 13 amino acids. V was pared by 8 bases and J by 7 bases, with 18 bases between. Germline V gene lookup returns CDR1 SQVTM and CDR2 ANQGSEA. CDR3 protein: CSLFYGSLNEQFF. Here the CDR3 DNA reads TGCAGCCTTTTTTACGGGAGCTTAAATGAGCAGTTCTTC.

V and J are TRBV6-5 and TRBJ2-5; 12 bases are a match to TRBD2. The germline V gene encodes CDR1 MNHEY and CDR2 SVGAGI. Losses at the gene ends were 3 bases for V and 2 bases for J; bases not matched to a gene: 4. The CDR3 loop spans 16 amino acids. The DNA for the CDR3 is TGTGCCAGCAGTTATCCTAGCGGGGGGGTTCAAGAGACCCAGTACTTC. As protein: CASSYPSGGVQETQYF.